A selection of T cell receptor beta chains follows, all from one sample in a study of blood T cell repertoires in COVID-19. This table comes from immunoSEQ multiplex PCR, and its TCRdb copy is limited to in-frame clones, with some not included. The sample carries 150,000 to 200,000 clones, roughly 80% recorded once. Sequenced input: PBMCs or T cells enriched from blood (not recorded which). All receptors derive from a man aged 45-65 years who had recovered from COVID-19. Each CDR3 is given with its conserved first and last residue. The D gene is left open where the match is weak. Not every row has a clone size; where given, it reads once, few, many or a size class.

j_gene: TRBJ2-5
v_gene: TRBV5-6
d_gene: NA
abundance: NA
CDR3aa: CASSGGQRYQETQYF
CDR3nt: TGTGCCAGCAGCGGAGGGCAGAGGTACCAAGAGACCCAGTACTTC

j_gene: TRBJ2-5
v_gene: TRBV19
d_gene: TRBD1
abundance: NA
CDR3aa: CASSLPDREETQYF
CDR3nt: TGTGCCAGTAGCCTCCCGGACAGGGAAGAGACCCAGTACTTC

j_gene: TRBJ1-2
v_gene: TRBV7-2
d_gene: NA
abundance: NA
CDR3aa: CASSPRQTWGYTF
CDR3nt: TGTGCCAGCAGCCCCCGACAGACCTGGGGCTACACCTTC

j_gene: TRBJ2-3
v_gene: TRBV19
d_gene: TRBD2
abundance: NA
CDR3aa: CASSYSGTSGDTQYF
CDR3nt: TGTGCCAGTTCGTATAGCGGGACCTCTGGGGATACGCAGTATTTT

j_gene: TRBJ1-4
v_gene: TRBV5-1
d_gene: TRBD1
abundance: NA
CDR3aa: CASSKGQDEKLFF
CDR3nt: TGCGCCAGCAGCAAGGGACAGGATGAAAAACTGTTTTTT

j_gene: TRBJ1-4
v_gene: TRBV5-5
d_gene: TRBD1
abundance: once
CDR3aa: CASSFRQGSNEKLFF
CDR3nt: TGTGCCAGCAGCTTTAGACAGGGCAGTAATGAAAAACTGTTTTTT

j_gene: TRBJ1-5
v_gene: TRBV28
d_gene: NA
abundance: NA
CDR3aa: CASSLSSQPQHF
CDR3nt: TGTGCCAGCAGTTTATCCAGTCAGCCCCAGCATTTT

j_gene: TRBJ2-7
v_gene: TRBV18
d_gene: TRBD1
abundance: few
CDR3aa: CASSPLDRANSYEQYF
CDR3nt: TGTGCCAGCTCACCACTAGACAGGGCCAACTCCTACGAGCAGTACTTC

j_gene: TRBJ1-6
v_gene: TRBV29-1
d_gene: NA
abundance: few
CDR3aa: CSVLSGLNSPLHF
CDR3nt: TGCAGCGTTTTATCAGGGCTAAATTCACCCCTCCACTTT

j_gene: TRBJ2-7
v_gene: TRBV5-1
d_gene: NA
abundance: NA
CDR3aa: CASSPQGSEQYF
CDR3nt: TGCGCCAGCAGCCCGCAGGGCTCCGAGCAGTACTTC

j_gene: TRBJ2-7
v_gene: TRBV7-9
d_gene: NA
abundance: few
CDR3aa: CASSLPHRTYEQYF
CDR3nt: TGTGCCAGCAGCTTACCTCACAGAACCTACGAGCAGTACTTC

j_gene: TRBJ2-5
v_gene: TRBV3-1/TRBV3-2
d_gene: TRBD1
abundance: NA
CDR3aa: CASSQGGTGRETQYF
CDR3nt: TGTGCCAGCAGCCAAGGGGGGACAGGGAGGGAGACCCAGTACTTC

j_gene: TRBJ2-7
v_gene: TRBV3-1/TRBV3-2
d_gene: TRBD1
abundance: NA
CDR3aa: CASSQRTGAYEQYF
CDR3nt: TGTGCCAGCAGCCAGCGGACAGGGGCCTACGAGCAGTACTTC

j_gene: TRBJ1-1
v_gene: TRBV3-1/TRBV3-2
d_gene: NA
abundance: NA
CDR3aa: CASSQMGAHTEAFF
CDR3nt: TGTGCCAGCAGCCAAATGGGGGCGCACACTGAAGCTTTCTTT

j_gene: TRBJ2-1
v_gene: TRBV7-9
d_gene: TRBD2
abundance: NA
CDR3aa: CASSHTPGTSVREQFF
CDR3nt: TGTGCCAGCAGTCATACCCCCGGGACTAGCGTCCGGGAGCAGTTCTTC

j_gene: TRBJ1-1
v_gene: TRBV6-5
d_gene: NA
abundance: NA
CDR3aa: CASSYTGGSNTEAFF
CDR3nt: TGTGCCAGCAGTTACACCGGCGGGAGCAACACTGAAGCTTTCTTT

j_gene: TRBJ1-1
v_gene: TRBV18
d_gene: TRBD1
abundance: NA
CDR3aa: CASSPITGATNTEAFF
CDR3nt: TGTGCCAGCTCACCGATCACAGGGGCGACGAACACTGAAGCTTTCTTT

j_gene: TRBJ1-1
v_gene: TRBV18
d_gene: TRBD1
abundance: NA
CDR3aa: CASSPRQGNTEAFF
CDR3nt: TGTGCCAGCTCACCTCGACAGGGGAACACTGAAGCTTTCTTT

j_gene: TRBJ2-7
v_gene: TRBV27
d_gene: TRBD1
abundance: once
CDR3aa: CASSFGQGYEQYF
CDR3nt: TGTGCCAGCAGTTTCGGACAGGGCTACGAGCAGTACTTC

j_gene: TRBJ2-1
v_gene: TRBV7-9
d_gene: NA
abundance: few
CDR3aa: CASSLVIDSSYNEQFF
CDR3nt: TGTGCCAGCAGCTTAGTGATCGATAGCTCCTACAATGAGCAGTTCTTC

j_gene: TRBJ1-4
v_gene: TRBV4-1
d_gene: TRBD1
abundance: NA
CDR3aa: CASSRGEGTARYEKLFF
CDR3nt: TGCGCCAGCAGCCGGGGAGAGGGGACAGCCCGATATGAAAAACTGTTTTTT

j_gene: TRBJ1-1
v_gene: TRBV28
d_gene: TRBD1
abundance: NA
CDR3aa: CASSLSGQGNTEAFF
CDR3nt: TGTGCCAGCAGTTTATCTGGACAGGGGAACACTGAAGCTTTCTTT

j_gene: TRBJ1-3
v_gene: TRBV28
d_gene: NA
abundance: NA
CDR3aa: CASSPTAARTENTIYF
CDR3nt: TGTGCCAGCAGTCCGACCGCGGCCCGTACGGAAAACACCATATATTTT

j_gene: TRBJ2-3
v_gene: TRBV25-1
d_gene: NA
abundance: once
CDR3aa: CASRGGLNTDTQYF
CDR3nt: TGTGCCAGCAGAGGAGGACTAAACACAGATACGCAGTATTTT

j_gene: TRBJ2-2
v_gene: TRBV4-2
d_gene: NA
abundance: NA
CDR3aa: CASSQDLTGGPGELFF
CDR3nt: TGTGCCAGCAGCCAAGATTTAACCGGTGGGCCCGGGGAGCTGTTTTTT

j_gene: TRBJ1-2
v_gene: TRBV2
d_gene: TRBD1
abundance: once
CDR3aa: CANGDSLYGYTF
CDR3nt: TGTGCCAACGGGGACAGCTTGTATGGCTACACCTTC

j_gene: TRBJ1-2
v_gene: TRBV20-1
d_gene: NA
abundance: NA
CDR3aa: CSASTPSGSRLRDGYTF
CDR3nt: TGCAGTGCTAGTACCCCCAGTGGCTCCCGCCTACGGGATGGCTACACCTTC

j_gene: TRBJ1-4
v_gene: TRBV6-5
d_gene: TRBD1
abundance: NA
CDR3aa: CASSSRQGRGEKLFF
CDR3nt: TGTGCCAGCAGTTCCCGACAGGGGCGAGGGGAAAAACTGTTTTTT

j_gene: TRBJ2-3
v_gene: TRBV15
d_gene: NA
abundance: NA
CDR3aa: CATSRDTAGYSTDTQYF
CDR3nt: TGTGCCACCAGCAGAGATACGGCGGGATACAGCACAGATACGCAGTATTTT

j_gene: TRBJ1-1
v_gene: TRBV19
d_gene: NA
abundance: NA
CDR3aa: CASSIDRNTEAFF
CDR3nt: TGTGCCAGTAGTATAGATAGGAACACTGAAGCTTTCTTT

j_gene: TRBJ2-4
v_gene: TRBV5-1
d_gene: TRBD2
abundance: few
CDR3aa: CASSLRTSKNIQYF
CDR3nt: TGCGCCAGCAGCTTGAGGACTAGCAAAAACATTCAGTACTTC

j_gene: TRBJ2-7
v_gene: TRBV5-5
d_gene: NA
abundance: NA
CDR3aa: CASSLGVYEQYF
CDR3nt: TGTGCCAGCAGCTTGGGCGTCTACGAGCAGTACTTC

j_gene: TRBJ2-1
v_gene: TRBV10-3
d_gene: NA
abundance: few
CDR3aa: CAISTSAGGEYNEQFF
CDR3nt: TGTGCCATCAGTACGTCCGCGGGCGGAGAGTACAATGAGCAGTTCTTC

j_gene: TRBJ2-1
v_gene: TRBV3-1/TRBV3-2
d_gene: TRBD2
abundance: NA
CDR3aa: CASSRGGGANEQFF
CDR3nt: TGTGCCAGCAGCCGGGGCGGGGGGGCCAATGAGCAGTTCTTC

j_gene: TRBJ2-7
v_gene: TRBV6-2/TRBV6-3
d_gene: TRBD2
abundance: NA
CDR3aa: CASSYSAGGAYEQYF
CDR3nt: TGTGCCAGCAGTTACTCGGCGGGGGGGGCCTACGAGCAGTACTTC

j_gene: TRBJ1-5
v_gene: TRBV6-1
d_gene: NA
abundance: NA
CDR3aa: CASSDRGNQPQHF
CDR3nt: TGTGCCAGCAGTGACAGAGGCAATCAACCCCAGCATTTT

j_gene: TRBJ1-4
v_gene: TRBV10-3
d_gene: TRBD1
abundance: NA
CDR3aa: CAIQGQGYEKLFF
CDR3nt: TGTGCCATACAAGGACAGGGATACGAAAAACTGTTTTTT

j_gene: TRBJ2-3
v_gene: TRBV7-3
d_gene: TRBD2
abundance: NA
CDR3aa: CASSPGTSGSSDTQYF
CDR3nt: TGTGCCAGCAGCCCCGGGACTAGCGGGTCGTCGGATACGCAGTATTTT

j_gene: TRBJ2-3
v_gene: TRBV10-3
d_gene: NA
abundance: NA
CDR3aa: CAISDPSTSTDTQYF
CDR3nt: TGTGCCATCAGTGATCCCTCTACTAGCACAGATACGCAGTATTTT

j_gene: TRBJ1-1
v_gene: TRBV5-6
d_gene: TRBD1
abundance: NA
CDR3aa: CASSSGTGFEAFF
CDR3nt: TGTGCCAGCAGCTCCGGGACAGGCTTTGAAGCTTTCTTT

j_gene: TRBJ1-2
v_gene: TRBV7-9
d_gene: TRBD1
abundance: NA
CDR3aa: CASSTRGQGASYGYTF
CDR3nt: TGTGCCAGCAGCACCCGAGGACAGGGGGCCAGCTATGGCTACACCTTC

j_gene: TRBJ2-5
v_gene: TRBV19
d_gene: NA
abundance: NA
CDR3aa: CASSTTSFETQYF
CDR3nt: TGTGCCAGTAGTACTACTAGCTTTGAGACCCAGTACTTC

j_gene: TRBJ2-3
v_gene: TRBV3-1/TRBV3-2
d_gene: TRBD1
abundance: NA
CDR3aa: CASSQGGTGVGTDTQYF
CDR3nt: TGTGCCAGCAGCCAAGGCGGGACAGGGGTTGGCACAGATACGCAGTATTTT

j_gene: TRBJ1-2
v_gene: TRBV5-6
d_gene: NA
abundance: few
CDR3aa: CASSSEGQTSIYYGYTF
CDR3nt: TGTGCCAGCAGCTCGGAAGGACAGACTTCAATTTACTATGGCTACACCTTC

j_gene: TRBJ1-1
v_gene: TRBV6-4
d_gene: TRBD1
abundance: NA
CDR3aa: CASSTGTGGTEAFF
CDR3nt: TGTGCCAGCAGTACCGGGACAGGGGGCACTGAAGCTTTCTTT

j_gene: TRBJ2-7
v_gene: TRBV7-9
d_gene: NA
abundance: NA
CDR3aa: CASSLALTSDEQYF
CDR3nt: TGTGCCAGCAGCTTAGCGCTGACTAGTGACGAGCAGTACTTC

j_gene: TRBJ1-4
v_gene: TRBV11-2
d_gene: NA
abundance: NA
CDR3aa: CASSLGTGREKLFF
CDR3nt: TGTGCCAGCAGCTTAGGAACAGGACGGGAAAAACTGTTTTTT

j_gene: TRBJ1-2
v_gene: TRBV3-1/TRBV3-2
d_gene: TRBD1
abundance: NA
CDR3aa: CASSQDGRGPNGYTF
CDR3nt: TGTGCCAGCAGCCAAGATGGCAGGGGGCCGAATGGCTACACCTTC

j_gene: TRBJ2-7
v_gene: TRBV3-1/TRBV3-2
d_gene: NA
abundance: NA
CDR3aa: CASSQEGGYEQYF
CDR3nt: TGTGCCAGCAGCCAAGAAGGGGGTTACGAGCAGTACTTC

j_gene: TRBJ2-7
v_gene: TRBV11-3
d_gene: NA
abundance: NA
CDR3aa: CASSLESQGGEQYF
CDR3nt: TGTGCCAGCAGCTTAGAGTCGCAAGGGGGCGAGCAGTACTTC

j_gene: TRBJ2-1
v_gene: TRBV5-1
d_gene: NA
abundance: once
CDR3aa: CASRFGVDGHNEQFF
CDR3nt: TGCGCCAGCAGATTCGGGGTAGACGGACACAATGAGCAGTTCTTC

j_gene: TRBJ1-4
v_gene: TRBV6-5
d_gene: NA
abundance: NA
CDR3aa: CASSYQGHAELFF
CDR3nt: TGTGCCAGCAGTTACCAGGGACACGCGGAACTGTTTTTT